This TCR beta chain was recovered during a study of glioma-infiltrating T cells after dendritic cell vaccination. About the study: Patients received three intradermal dendritic cell vaccine injections at biweekly intervals.

TCRB CDR3 was amplified from 2 ug genomic DNA or less. The primer mix had 60 V beta and 13 J beta primers. Only in-frame clones appear in the TCRdb table, and some are missing; sequencing was by immunoSEQ multiplex PCR. Of tens of thousands of clones in the sample, roughly 85% are singletons; the top ten hold about 9.3%. Time point denoted: after dendritic cell vaccination, including at tumor progression/relapse. CDR3 length equals 15 residues. Trimming left V 5 bases short and J 0 bases short, with 14 bases between. The germline CDR1 and CDR2 sequences are SGDLS and YYNGEE. This receptor was identified in a human donor with glioblastoma. V gene TRBV9 combines with J gene TRBJ1-1; a possible D gene is TRBD1 (5 bases). Sample: blood, taken after dendritic cell vaccination. Here the CDR3 reads CASREWGSLNTEAFF. The CDR3 bases are TGTGCCAGCAGGGAATGGGGCAGCCTGAACACTGAAGCTTTCTTT. The full variable domain, with the rest looked up from reference TRBV9 and TRBJ1-1, is DSGVTQTPKHLITATGQRVTLRCSPRSGDLSVYWYQQSLDQGLQFLIQYYNGEERAKGNILERFSAQQFPDLHSELNLSSLELGDSALYFCASREWGSLNTEAFFGQGTRLTVV.